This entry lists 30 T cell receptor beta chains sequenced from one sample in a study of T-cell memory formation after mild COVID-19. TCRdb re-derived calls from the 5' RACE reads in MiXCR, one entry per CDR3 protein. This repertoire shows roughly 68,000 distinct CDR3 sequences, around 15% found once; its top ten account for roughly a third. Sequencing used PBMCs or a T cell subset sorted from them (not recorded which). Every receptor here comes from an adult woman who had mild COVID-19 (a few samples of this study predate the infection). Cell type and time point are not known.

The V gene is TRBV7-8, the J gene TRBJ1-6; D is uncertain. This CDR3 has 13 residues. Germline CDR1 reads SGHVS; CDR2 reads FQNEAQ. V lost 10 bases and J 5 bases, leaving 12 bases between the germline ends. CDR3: CAIDPGDNSPLHF. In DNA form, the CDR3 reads TGTGCCATCGACCCTGGGGATAATTCACCCCTCCACTTT.

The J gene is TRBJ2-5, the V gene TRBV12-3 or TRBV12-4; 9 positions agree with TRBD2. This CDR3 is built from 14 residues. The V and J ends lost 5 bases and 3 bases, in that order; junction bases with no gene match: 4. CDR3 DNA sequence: TGTGCCAGCAGTACCATAGCGGGAGAAGAGACCCAGTACTTC. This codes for CASSTIAGEETQYF.

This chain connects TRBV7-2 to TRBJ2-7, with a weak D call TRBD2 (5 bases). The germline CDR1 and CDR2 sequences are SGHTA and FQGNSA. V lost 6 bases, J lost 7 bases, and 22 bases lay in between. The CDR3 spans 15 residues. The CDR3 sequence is CASSTPPDTTGEQYF. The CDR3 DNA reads TGTGCCAGCAGTACCCCCCCCGACACCACGGGGGAGCAGTACTTC.

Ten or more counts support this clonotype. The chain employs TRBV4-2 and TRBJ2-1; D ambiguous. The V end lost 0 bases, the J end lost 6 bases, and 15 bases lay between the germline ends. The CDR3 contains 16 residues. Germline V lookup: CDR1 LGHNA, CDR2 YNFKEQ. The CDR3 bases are TGTGCCAGCAGCCAAGAGCCATATCCGACCGGCAATGAGCAGTTCTTC. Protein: CASSQEPYPTGNEQFF.

The CDR3 here is CASSQDGGSTYEQYF. CDR3 coding DNA: TGTGCCAGCAGCCAAGATGGGGGGAGTACCTACGAGCAGTACTTC. The rearrangement uses TRBV3-1 and TRBJ2-7; perhaps TRBD2 as D (6 bases). The length of the CDR3 is 15 residues. The V gene's germline CDR1 is LGHDT and CDR2 YNNKEL (reference sequence). The V and J ends lost 0 bases and 2 bases respectively, with 11 bases between them.

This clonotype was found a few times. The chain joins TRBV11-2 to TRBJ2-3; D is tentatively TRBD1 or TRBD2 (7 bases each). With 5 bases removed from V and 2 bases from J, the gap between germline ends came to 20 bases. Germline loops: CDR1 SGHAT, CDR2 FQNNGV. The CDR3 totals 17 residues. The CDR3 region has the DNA TGTGCCAGCAGCCCAGGGGGGTCGGGGGGCTACACAGATACGCAGTATTTT. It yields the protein CASSPGGSGGYTDTQYF.

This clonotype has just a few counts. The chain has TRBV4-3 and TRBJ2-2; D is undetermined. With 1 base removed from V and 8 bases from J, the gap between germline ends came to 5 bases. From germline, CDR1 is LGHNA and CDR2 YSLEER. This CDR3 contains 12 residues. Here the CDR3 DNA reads TGCGCCAGCAGCCAAGGCAGGGGGGAGCTGTTTTTT. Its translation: CASSQGRGELFF.

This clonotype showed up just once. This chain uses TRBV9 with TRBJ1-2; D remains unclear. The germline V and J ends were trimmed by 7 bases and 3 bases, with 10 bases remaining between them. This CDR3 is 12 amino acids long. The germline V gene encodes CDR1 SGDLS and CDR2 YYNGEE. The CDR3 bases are TGTGCCAGCCACGGGGAGTACTATGGCTACACCTTC. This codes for CASHGEYYGYTF. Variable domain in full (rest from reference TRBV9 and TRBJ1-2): DSGVTQTPKHLITATGQRVTLRCSPRSGDLSVYWYQQSLDQGLQFLIQYYNGEERAKGNILERFSAQQFPDLHSELNLSSLELGDSALYFCASHGEYYGYTFGSGTRLTVV.

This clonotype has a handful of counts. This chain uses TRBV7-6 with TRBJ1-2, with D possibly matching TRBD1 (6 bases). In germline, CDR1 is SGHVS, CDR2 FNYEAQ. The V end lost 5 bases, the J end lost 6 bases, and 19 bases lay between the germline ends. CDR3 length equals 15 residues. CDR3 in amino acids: CASSRAMGARDGYTF. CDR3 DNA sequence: TGTGCCAGCAGCCGGGCGATGGGGGCGCGGGATGGCTACACCTTC.

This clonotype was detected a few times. CDR3 sequence reads: CSARVDSETQYF. CDR3 nucleotides: TGCAGTGCTAGAGTGGACAGCGAGACCCAGTACTTC. This chain uses TRBV20-1 with TRBJ2-5; D perhaps matches TRBD1 (6 bases). Deletions cut 1 base from V and 5 bases from J, with 8 bases between. Germline assignment: CDR1 DFQATT and CDR2 SNEGSKA (reference sequence). This CDR3 region has 12 residues.

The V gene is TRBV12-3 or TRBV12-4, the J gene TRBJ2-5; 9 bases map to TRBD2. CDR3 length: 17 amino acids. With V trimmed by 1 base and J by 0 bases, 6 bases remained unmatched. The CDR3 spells CASSLGREGPYQETQYF. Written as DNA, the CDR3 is TGTGCCAGCAGTTTAGGGCGGGAGGGACCCTACCAAGAGACCCAGTACTTC.

The CDR3 protein is CATSERLAGVLGNEQFF. The CDR3 coding sequence is TGTGCCACCAGTGAACGACTAGCGGGAGTCTTGGGCAATGAGCAGTTCTTC. The chain links TRBV24-1 to TRBJ2-1; 12 nucleotides agree with TRBD2. V dropped 4 bases and J dropped 6; count of bases not matched to a gene: 9. The CDR3 extends over 17 amino acids. CDR1 and CDR2 (germline): KGHDR, SFDVKD.

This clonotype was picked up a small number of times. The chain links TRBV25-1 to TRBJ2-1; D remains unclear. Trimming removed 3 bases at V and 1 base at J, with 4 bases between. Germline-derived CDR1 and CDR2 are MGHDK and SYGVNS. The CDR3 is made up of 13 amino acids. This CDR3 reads CASSEVSYNEQFF. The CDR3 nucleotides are TGTGCCAGCAGTGAGGTTTCCTACAATGAGCAGTTCTTC.

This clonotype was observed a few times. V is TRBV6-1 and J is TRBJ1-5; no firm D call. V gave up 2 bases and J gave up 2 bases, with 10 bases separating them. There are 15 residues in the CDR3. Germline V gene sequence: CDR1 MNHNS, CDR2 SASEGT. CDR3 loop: CASSELGGGNQPQHF. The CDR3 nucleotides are TGTGCCAGCAGTGAACTGGGCGGTGGCAATCAGCCCCAGCATTTT.

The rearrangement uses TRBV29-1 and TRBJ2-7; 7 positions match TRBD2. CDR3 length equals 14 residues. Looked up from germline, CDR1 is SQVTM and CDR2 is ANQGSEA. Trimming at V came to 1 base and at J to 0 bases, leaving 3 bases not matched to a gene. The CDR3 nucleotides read TGCAGCGTTGAAGTAGCGGGCAGCTCCTACGAGCAGTACTTC. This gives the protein CSVEVAGSSYEQYF.

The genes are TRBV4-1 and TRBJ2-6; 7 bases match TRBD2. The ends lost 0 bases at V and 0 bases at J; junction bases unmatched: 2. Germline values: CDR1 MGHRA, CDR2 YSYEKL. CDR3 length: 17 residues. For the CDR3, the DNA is TGCGCCAGCAGCCAAGAGACGGGGGGCTCTGGGGCCAACGTCCTGACTTTC. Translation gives CASSQETGGSGANVLTF.

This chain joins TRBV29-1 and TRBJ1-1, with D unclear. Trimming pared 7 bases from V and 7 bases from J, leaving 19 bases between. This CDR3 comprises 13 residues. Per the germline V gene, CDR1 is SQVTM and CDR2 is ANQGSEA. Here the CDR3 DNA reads TGCAGCGCTATTTTAGGCCTAATAAATGAAGCTTTCTTT. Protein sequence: CSAILGLINEAFF. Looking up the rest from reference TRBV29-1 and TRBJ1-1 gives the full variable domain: SAVISQKPSRDICQRGTSLTIQCQVDSQVTMMFWYRQQPGQSLTLIATANQGSEATYESGFVIDKFPISRPNLTFSTLTVSNMSPEDSSIYLCSAILGLINEAFFGQGTRLTVV.

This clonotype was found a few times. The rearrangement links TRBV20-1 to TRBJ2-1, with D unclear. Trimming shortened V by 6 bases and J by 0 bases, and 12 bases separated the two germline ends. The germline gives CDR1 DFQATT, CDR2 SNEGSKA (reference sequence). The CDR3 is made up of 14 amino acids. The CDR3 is CSASPLSSYNEQFF. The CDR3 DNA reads TGCAGTGCCAGCCCCCTGAGCTCCTACAATGAGCAGTTCTTC.

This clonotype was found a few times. The CDR3, as DNA: TGCGCCAGCAGCGTTTCGGGTGGAAGAGAGACCCAGTACTTC. Translated: CASSVSGGRETQYF. This rearrangement joins TRBV4-1 to TRBJ2-5; no reliable D call. V lost 5 bases and J 4 bases, leaving 14 bases between the germline ends. The CDR3 sequence is 14 residues long. Germline assignment: CDR1 MGHRA and CDR2 YSYEKL.

CDR3 sequence: CASSVARGQGNTGELFF. The CDR3 DNA sequence: TGTGCCAGCAGCGTAGCCCGGGGACAGGGTAACACCGGGGAGCTGTTTTTT. The rearrangement uses TRBV9 and TRBJ2-2; TRBD1 matches 9 bases. Germline V lookup: CDR1 SGDLS, CDR2 YYNGEE. The CDR3 extends over 17 amino acids. With 0 bases clipped from V and 2 bases from J, the junction kept 5 bases outside the gene matches.

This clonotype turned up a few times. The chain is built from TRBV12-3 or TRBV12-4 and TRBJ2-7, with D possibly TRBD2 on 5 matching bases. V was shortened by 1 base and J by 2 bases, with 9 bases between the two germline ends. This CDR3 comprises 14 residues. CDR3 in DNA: TGTGCCAGCAGTTTAGGAGGGCGCACCTACGAGCAGTACTTC. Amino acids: CASSLGGRTYEQYF.

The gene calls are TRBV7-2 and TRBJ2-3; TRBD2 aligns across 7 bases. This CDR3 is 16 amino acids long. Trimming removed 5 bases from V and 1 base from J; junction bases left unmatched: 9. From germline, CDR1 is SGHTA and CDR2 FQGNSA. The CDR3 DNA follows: TGTGCCAGCAGCCCCCAGGCGGGAGTTGGCACAGATACGCAGTATTTT. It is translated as CASSPQAGVGTDTQYF.

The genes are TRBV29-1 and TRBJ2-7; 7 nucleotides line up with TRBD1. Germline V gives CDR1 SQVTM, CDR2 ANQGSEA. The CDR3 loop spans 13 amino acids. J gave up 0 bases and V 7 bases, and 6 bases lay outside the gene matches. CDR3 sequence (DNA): TGCAGCGCTAAGACAGGGATCTCCTACGAGCAGTACTTC. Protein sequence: CSAKTGISYEQYF.

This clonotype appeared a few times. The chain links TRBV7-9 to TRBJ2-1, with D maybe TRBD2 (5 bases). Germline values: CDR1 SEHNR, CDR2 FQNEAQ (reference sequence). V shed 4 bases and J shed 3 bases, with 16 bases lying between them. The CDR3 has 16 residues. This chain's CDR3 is CASSSQKWTDYNEQFF. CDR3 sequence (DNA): TGTGCCAGCAGCTCCCAGAAGTGGACTGACTACAATGAGCAGTTCTTC.

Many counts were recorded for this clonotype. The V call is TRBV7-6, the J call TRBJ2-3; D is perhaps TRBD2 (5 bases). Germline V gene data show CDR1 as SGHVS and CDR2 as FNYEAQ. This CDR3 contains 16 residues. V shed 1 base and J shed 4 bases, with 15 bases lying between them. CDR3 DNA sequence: TGTGCCAGCAGCTTAGGAGGTGGGAGAGGCCCAGATACGCAGTATTTT. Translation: CASSLGGGRGPDTQYF.

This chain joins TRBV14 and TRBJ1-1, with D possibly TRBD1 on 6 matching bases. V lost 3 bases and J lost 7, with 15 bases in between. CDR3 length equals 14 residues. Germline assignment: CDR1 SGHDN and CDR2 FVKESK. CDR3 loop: CASSHKGGSDEAFF. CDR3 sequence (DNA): TGTGCCAGCAGCCATAAGGGGGGTAGTGATGAAGCTTTCTTT. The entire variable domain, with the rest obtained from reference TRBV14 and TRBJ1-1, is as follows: EAGVTQFPSHSVIEKGQTVTLRCDPISGHDNLYWYRRVMGKEIKFLLHFVKESKQDESGMPNNRFLAERTGGTYSTLKVQPAELEDSGVYFCASSHKGGSDEAFFGQGTRLTVV.

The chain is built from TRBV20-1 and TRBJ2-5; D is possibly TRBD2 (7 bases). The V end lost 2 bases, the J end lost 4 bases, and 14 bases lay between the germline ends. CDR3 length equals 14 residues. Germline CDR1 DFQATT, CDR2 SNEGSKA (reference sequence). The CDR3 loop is CSARNGGAGETQYF. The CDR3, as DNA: TGCAGTGCTAGAAATGGGGGGGCGGGAGAGACCCAGTACTTC.

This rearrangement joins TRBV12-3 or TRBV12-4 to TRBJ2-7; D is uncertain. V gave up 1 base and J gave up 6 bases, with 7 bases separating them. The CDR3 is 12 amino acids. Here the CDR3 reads CASSLGVAEQYF. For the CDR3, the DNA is TGTGCCAGCAGTTTAGGGGTTGCCGAGCAGTACTTC.

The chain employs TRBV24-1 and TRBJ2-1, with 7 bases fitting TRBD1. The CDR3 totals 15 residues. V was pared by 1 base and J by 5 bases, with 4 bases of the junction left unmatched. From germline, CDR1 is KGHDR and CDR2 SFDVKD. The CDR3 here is CATSDFGQADNEQFF. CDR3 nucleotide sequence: TGTGCCACCAGTGATTTTGGACAGGCCGACAATGAGCAGTTCTTC.

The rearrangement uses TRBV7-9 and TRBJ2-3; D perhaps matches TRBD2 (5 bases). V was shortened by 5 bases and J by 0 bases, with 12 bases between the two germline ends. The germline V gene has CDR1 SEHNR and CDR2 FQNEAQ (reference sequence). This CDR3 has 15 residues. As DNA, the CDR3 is TGTGCCAGCAGCCCCCCTAGCCTTAGCACAGATACGCAGTATTTT. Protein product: CASSPPSLSTDTQYF.